The 26 T cell receptor beta chains presented below share a single source sample, sequenced in a study of OX40 agonist ivuxolimab in advanced cancers. Libraries were made using the immunoSEQ multiplex PCR assay. TCRdb stores this immuneACCESS table with in-frame sequences only. Part of the clones is absent; in the studies checked, under half of the shortfall reflects unresolved V genes, and no reason is known for the rest. The sample table lists tens of thousands of clones, about nine tenths of them with a count of one. The ten largest account for 58% of the sample. The sample consisted of CD4+ or CD8+ T cells sorted from blood, taken in a trial of the OX40 agonist ivuxolimab. The receptors stem from an adult with an advanced solid tumor such as melanoma, head and neck, liver or kidney cancer.

V is TRBV5-8 and J is TRBJ1-2; 8 bases agree with TRBD1. This CDR3 comprises 13 residues. The V segment lost 3 bases and the J segment 8 bases; nucleotides outside the gene matches: 6. The germline CDR1 and CDR2 sequences are SGHTS and YDEGEE. This CDR3 reads CASSWGQEEGYTF. CDR3 DNA: TGTGCCAGCAGCTGGGGACAGGAGGAGGGCTACACCTTC.

The rearrangement joins TRBV18 to TRBJ2-2, with 8 bases that match TRBD1. This CDR3 has 15 amino acids. V trimming: 6 bases; J trimming: 5 bases; junction bases outside the gene matches: 8. Germline values: CDR1 KGHSH, CDR2 LQKENI. CDR3 in DNA: TGTGCCAGCTCCCGAACTCGACAGGGGACCGGGGAGCTGTTTTTT. As protein: CASSRTRQGTGELFF.

This clone was seen only a few times. The gene calls are TRBV5-4 and TRBJ2-4, with 7 bases identical to TRBD1. With V trimmed by 4 bases and J by 6 bases, 7 bases remained unmatched. CDR1 SGHNT and CDR2 YYREEE come from the germline V gene (reference sequence). The CDR3 extends over 14 amino acids. The CDR3 here is CASSRQGSLNIQYF. CDR3 DNA sequence: TGTGCCAGCAGCCGACAGGGCTCCCTAAACATTCAGTACTTC.

CDR3 loop: CVRSLRRDNQPQHF. DNA for the CDR3: TGTGTCAGAAGCTTGCGGAGGGATAATCAGCCCCAGCATTTT. The chain recombines TRBV7-5 with TRBJ1-5. TRBV7-5 is described as a pseudogene. This CDR3 contains 14 residues.

This chain connects TRBV11-3 to TRBJ1-2, with D possibly being TRBD1 (6 bases). The CDR3 is made up of 14 amino acids. CDR1 and CDR2 from the germline V gene are SGHNT and YENEEA. The V end lost 6 bases, the J end lost 8 bases, and 19 bases lay between the germline ends. The CDR3 reads CASRLGTPLGGYTF. The CDR3 DNA reads TGTGCCAGCAGGTTGGGGACACCCCTCGGGGGCTACACCTTC. Filled out from reference TRBV11-3 and TRBJ1-2, the complete variable domain reads EAGVVQSPRYKIIEKKQPVAFWCNPISGHNTLYWYLQNLGQGPELLIRYENEEAVDDSQLPKDRFSAERLKGVDSTLKIQPAELGDSAVYLCASRLGTPLGGYTFGSGTRLTVV.

V gene TRBV30 combines with J gene TRBJ2-2, with D unresolved. CDR1 is GTSNPN, CDR2 SVGIG, per germline (reference sequence). Trimming left V 1 base short and J 5 bases short, with 5 bases between. CDR3 length equals 12 residues. CDR3 sequence (DNA): TGTGCCTGGAGTGACGGGACCGGGGAGCTGTTTTTT. It specifies CAWSDGTGELFF.

This clone is termed medium-sized. V is TRBV6-1 and J is TRBJ1-4; D is undetermined. The CDR3 extends over 15 amino acids. V was shortened by 4 bases and J by 7 bases, with 16 bases between the two germline ends. Germline CDR1 is MNHNS and CDR2 is SASEGT. This CDR3 is CASSARSGDLEKLFF. CDR3 in DNA: TGTGCCAGCAGTGCCCGAAGCGGGGATCTTGAAAAACTGTTTTTT.

CDR3 sequence: CASSRGEAEETQYF. The CDR3 coding sequence is TGTGCCAGTAGTAGGGGGGAGGCGGAAGAGACCCAGTACTTC. This chain joins TRBV19 and TRBJ2-5; D possibly corresponds to TRBD2 (6 bases). This CDR3 contains 14 residues. Germline V gene data show CDR1 as LNHDA and CDR2 as SQIVND (reference sequence). V was shortened by 4 bases and J by 3 bases, with 12 bases between the two germline ends.

As DNA, the CDR3 is TGCAGCGTACAGGGGGCTGGATTCTCCTACGAGCAGTACTTC. Its translation: CSVQGAGFSYEQYF. The genes are TRBV29-1 and TRBJ2-7; 9 bases agree with TRBD1. V gave up 6 bases and J gave up 0 bases; unmatched junction bases: 6. The germline CDR1 and CDR2 sequences are SQVTM and ANQGSEA. There are 14 residues in the CDR3.

V usage is TRBV7-9 and J usage is TRBJ1-4, with TRBD1 matching 12 bases. The CDR3 contains 15 residues. Looked up from germline, CDR1 is SEHNR and CDR2 is FQNEAQ (reference sequence). Trimming took 6 bases from V and 6 from J; bases not matched to a gene: 5. Written as DNA, the CDR3 is TGTGCCAGCAGTATCTGGGACAGGGGGCATGAAAAACTGTTTTTT. Translated: CASSIWDRGHEKLFF.

The gene calls are TRBV19 and TRBJ1-1, with D perhaps matching TRBD1 (5 bases). The CDR3 is 13 residues long. V was shortened by 6 bases and J by 8 bases, with 16 bases between the two germline ends. Germline loops: CDR1 LNHDA, CDR2 SQIVND (reference sequence). The CDR3 coding sequence is TGTGCCAGTAGAGTCTGGGACTTAGGGGAAGCTTTCTTT. Protein: CASRVWDLGEAFF.

The J gene is TRBJ2-1, the V gene TRBV5-6; a possible D gene is TRBD1 (5 bases). In germline, CDR1 is SGHDT, CDR2 YYEEEE. V shed 7 bases and J shed 10 bases, with 12 bases lying between them. The CDR3 is 11 amino acids. CDR3: CASETWGEQFF. As DNA, the CDR3 is TGTGCCAGCGAAACTTGGGGCGAGCAGTTCTTC.

The chain links TRBV4-1 to TRBJ2-2, with D unclear. The CDR3 contains 13 residues. Germline lookup yields CDR1 MGHRA and CDR2 YSYEKL. Trimming cost V 0 bases and J 7 bases, with 6 bases left between them. CDR3 sequence reads: CASSQEGYGELFF. CDR3 sequence (DNA): TGCGCCAGCAGCCAAGAGGGATACGGGGAGCTGTTTTTT.

This clone showed up just once. The rearrangement joins TRBV25-1 to TRBJ1-2; D might be TRBD1 (6 bases). The germline V gene has CDR1 MGHDK and CDR2 SYGVNS. The V gene lost 8 bases and the J gene lost 3 bases, with 13 bases spanning the gap. The CDR3 contains 13 residues. The CDR3 nucleotides are TGTGCCAGCCGGGACACCGCTGACTATGGCTACACCTTC. Translating it yields CASRDTADYGYTF.

This rearrangement joins TRBV2 to TRBJ2-7; weak D call: TRBD1 (5 bases). The germline V and J ends were trimmed by 3 bases and 2 bases, with 11 bases remaining between them. The CDR3 is made up of 14 amino acids. Germline V gene lookup returns CDR1 SNHLY and CDR2 FYNNEI. The CDR3 DNA reads TGTGCCAGCAGTGACAGGGTAAGAACCTACGAGCAGTACTTC. This translates into CASSDRVRTYEQYF.

The V and J genes are TRBV4-2 and TRBJ2-5; D call uncertain. CDR1 is LGHNA, CDR2 YNFKEQ, per germline. The CDR3 has 14 residues. V lost 4 bases to trimming and J lost 3 bases, with 12 bases between them. CDR3 loop: CASSPSPSEETQYF. As DNA, the CDR3 is TGTGCCAGCAGCCCTTCACCCTCCGAAGAGACCCAGTACTTC.

The gene calls are TRBV7-9 and TRBJ1-1, with D hard to call. Germline V gives CDR1 SEHNR, CDR2 FQNEAQ (reference sequence). The CDR3 has 13 amino acids. V lost 6 bases and J 6 bases, leaving 14 bases between the germline ends. CDR3 in amino acids: CASSYVGSAEAFF. The CDR3 nucleotides read TGTGCCAGCAGTTATGTGGGAAGCGCTGAAGCTTTCTTT.

This rearrangement joins TRBV11-2 to TRBJ2-5; 12 positions match TRBD2. The CDR3 is 16 residues long. The J segment lost 2 bases and the V segment lost 3 bases, leaving 4 bases of the junction unmatched. Germline V gives CDR1 SGHAT, CDR2 FQNNGV. The CDR3 coding sequence is TGTGCCAGCAGCTTTCGTCTAGCGGGGGGGCAAGAGACCCAGTACTTC. This gives the protein CASSFRLAGGQETQYF. The full variable domain, completed using reference TRBV11-2 and TRBJ2-5, is EAGVAQSPRYKIIEKRQSVAFWCNPISGHATLYWYQQILGQGPKLLIQFQNNGVVDDSQLPKDRFSAERLKGVDSTLKIQPAKLEDSAVYLCASSFRLAGGQETQYFGPGTRLLVL.

This chain uses TRBV6-1 with TRBJ2-4; unclear D gene. CDR1 and CDR2 from the germline V gene are MNHNS and SASEGT. V lost 3 bases, J lost 0 bases, and 6 bases lay in between. The CDR3 is 14 residues long. CDR3 nucleotides: TGTGCCAGCAGTGACACTTTAGCCAAAAACATTCAGTACTTC. It codes for CASSDTLAKNIQYF.

The rearrangement links TRBV6-5 to TRBJ2-7, with TRBD1 matching over 8 bases. This CDR3 has 14 residues. The J segment lost 2 bases and the V segment lost 7 bases, leaving 7 bases of the junction unmatched. Germline lookup yields CDR1 MNHEY and CDR2 SVGAGI. CDR3: CASMPDRGTYEQYF. The CDR3 bases are TGTGCCAGCATGCCCGACAGGGGTACCTACGAGCAGTACTTC.

The chain combines TRBV7-9 with TRBJ2-5, with a weak D call TRBD1 (6 bases). V lost 1 base to trimming and J lost 2 bases, with 14 bases between them. The CDR3 consists of 16 residues. CDR1 is SEHNR and CDR2 is FQNEAQ in the germline V gene (reference sequence). The CDR3: CASSLGGRGWQETQYF. The CDR3 bases are TGTGCCAGCAGCTTAGGAGGCAGGGGTTGGCAAGAGACCCAGTACTTC. Drawing the rest from reference TRBV7-9 and TRBJ2-5, the complete variable domain is DTGVSQNPRHKITKRGQNVTFRCDPISEHNRLYWYRQTLGQGPEFLTYFQNEAQLEKSRLLSDRFSAERPKGSFSTLEIQRTEQGDSAMYLCASSLGGRGWQETQYFGPGTRLLVL.

The rearrangement links TRBV27 to TRBJ2-1, with D perhaps matching TRBD1 or TRBD2 (6 bases each). CDR1 and CDR2 (germline): MNHEY, SMNVEV (reference sequence). Trimming took 7 bases from V and 4 from J, leaving 11 bases between them. The CDR3 totals 13 residues. CDR3 in amino acids: CASKGGSYNEQFF. As DNA, the CDR3 is TGTGCCAGCAAAGGGGGGAGTTACAATGAGCAGTTCTTC.

The chain employs TRBV6-5 and TRBJ2-3; D perhaps matches TRBD1 (5 bases). This CDR3 contains 13 residues. The V gene lost 5 bases and the J gene lost 0 bases, with 6 bases spanning the gap. The germline CDR1 and CDR2 sequences are MNHEY and SVGAGI. The CDR3 protein is CASSQGSTDTQYF. DNA of the CDR3: TGTGCCAGCAGTCAGGGAAGCACAGATACGCAGTATTTT.

The chain uses TRBV7-8 and TRBJ2-7; 8 bases fit TRBD2. CDR1 is SGHVS and CDR2 is FQNEAQ in the germline V gene. The V and J ends lost 5 bases and 2 bases, in that order; junction bases with no gene match: 2. The CDR3 has 13 residues. Here the CDR3 reads CASSLSGTYEQYF. The DNA for the CDR3 is TGTGCCAGCAGCCTTAGCGGGACCTACGAGCAGTACTTC.

This clone appeared a few times. This chain links TRBV5-5 with TRBJ1-2; TRBD1 matches 7 bases. Germline loops: CDR1 SGHKS, CDR2 YYEKEE (reference sequence). This CDR3 region has 15 residues. V lost 0 bases, J lost 4 bases, and 6 bases stayed unmatched. CDR3 coding DNA: TGTGCCAGCAGCTTGGAAGGGGGCAGAACCTATGGCTACACCTTC. It encodes CASSLEGGRTYGYTF. Full variable domain (missing parts from reference TRBV5-5 and TRBJ1-2): DAGVTQSPTHLIKTRGQQVTLRCSPISGHKSVSWYQQVLGQGPQFIFQYYEKEERGRGNFPDRFSARQFPNYSSELNVNALLLGDSALYLCASSLEGGRTYGYTFGSGTRLTVV.

The chain is built from TRBV6-5 and TRBJ2-1, with 7 positions matching TRBD2. V lost 3 bases, J lost 8 bases, and 13 bases stayed unmatched. The CDR3 runs to 16 residues. Germline V gives CDR1 MNHEY, CDR2 SVGAGI. The chain's CDR3 is CASSYFVGPRGDEQFF. In DNA, the CDR3 is TGTGCCAGCAGTTATTTTGTCGGGCCCCGGGGGGATGAGCAGTTCTTC.